This T cell receptor (beta chain) was sequenced during a study of blood T cells in healthy people across ages. It was with a sample-barcoded 5' primer and a J-beta primer mix that a second PCR of about 6 to 12 cycles was run. TCRdb re-derived calls from the 5' RACE reads in MiXCR, one entry per CDR3 protein. There are under 800,000 distinct CDR3 sequences in the sample; roughly 45% occur only once, and around 20% lies in the top ten. The length of the CDR3 is 13 residues. Germline assignment: CDR1 SGHTA and CDR2 FQGNSA. V lost 5 bases to trimming and J lost 11 bases; unmatched junction nucleotides: 7. Findings and limits, study-wide: Naive CD4+ cell counts and diversity both ran higher in long-lived than in aged donors.

Remarks on this clonotype: Antigen: not known. It may be a read error: a sequence one base away is much more abundant.

The chain is built from TRBV7-2 and TRBJ1-1; 11 nucleotides align to TRBD1. The TCR originated in a woman aged 60-70 years in good health. Sequenced material: blood. CDR3 region: CASSGRTGGAAFF. DNA for the CDR3: TGTGCCAGCAGCGGCCGGACAGGGGGCGCCGCTTTCTTT.